Included here is one T cell receptor (beta chain) sequence, with context. The sample is drawn from a study of T cells in Graves' hyperthyroidism and ophthalmopathy. This CDR3 spans 13 amino acids. V lost 5 bases and J lost 0, with 8 bases in between. The germline V gene encodes CDR1 SGHNT and CDR2 YENEEA. Any patient presenting with uncontrolled infection, other autoimmune disease, pregnancy or lactation was left out. The TCR beta CDR3 regions underwent amplification using RNA transcripts as the source. During a first-round RT-PCR of the TCR CDR3, the HTBI primer set was used. MiXCR was run by TCRdb on the multiplex PCR reads, yielding one entry per CDR3 protein. The profile shows about 300,000 distinct CDR3 sequences, roughly 15% of them singletons.

The sequenced sample consisted of blood. The V call is TRBV11-3, the J call TRBJ2-7; D remains ambiguous. This receptor was obtained from a man in his thirties or forties with Graves' hyperthyroidism. CDR3 amino acids: CASSRTGSYEQYF. In DNA form, the CDR3 reads TGTGCCAGCAGCCGGACGGGCTCCTACGAGCAGTACTTC.